This T cell receptor beta chain emerged from a study of cytomegalovirus exposure and HLA in healthy donors. Study-wide findings and caveats: Near-uniform donor sequencing depth was presumed by presence/absence analyses. Later analysis suggested most CMV-associated TCR beta chains were HLA-restricted.

All donors participated as healthy donors of bone marrow. This clone was seen once. The antigen is not known. The CDR3 is made up of 14 amino acids. Trimming left V 1 base short and J 4 bases short, with 10 bases between. Germline V lookup: CDR1 MNHNS, CDR2 SASEGT. PCR amplification relied on 60 Vbeta primers (plus 13 Jbeta primers). Libraries were prepared by immunoSEQ multiplex PCR; TCRdb keeps only in-frame clonotypes and omits some of them. The repertoire holds some 160,000 clones, with roughly 88% as singletons. The gene calls are TRBV6-1 and TRBJ1-2; a weak D match, TRBD1 (5 bases). The source of this sequence is a woman in her late teens or twenties in good health and CMV-seronegative. What was sequenced was PBMCs. The chain's CDR3 is CASSEGAGSYGYTF. The CDR3 region has the DNA TGTGCCAGCAGTGAAGGTGCAGGGTCCTATGGCTACACCTTC.